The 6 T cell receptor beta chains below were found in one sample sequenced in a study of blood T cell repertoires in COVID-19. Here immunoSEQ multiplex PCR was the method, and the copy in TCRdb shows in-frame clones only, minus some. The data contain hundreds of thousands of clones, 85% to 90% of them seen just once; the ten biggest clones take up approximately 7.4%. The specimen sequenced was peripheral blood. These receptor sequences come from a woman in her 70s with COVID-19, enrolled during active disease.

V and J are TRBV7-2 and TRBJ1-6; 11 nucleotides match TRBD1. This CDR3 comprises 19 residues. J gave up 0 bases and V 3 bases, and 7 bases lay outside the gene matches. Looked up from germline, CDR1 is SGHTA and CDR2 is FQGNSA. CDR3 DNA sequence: TGTGCCAGCAGCTTCGGACAGGGGGCAGGGGGCTCCTATAATTCACCCCTCCACTTT. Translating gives CASSFGQGAGGSYNSPLHF.

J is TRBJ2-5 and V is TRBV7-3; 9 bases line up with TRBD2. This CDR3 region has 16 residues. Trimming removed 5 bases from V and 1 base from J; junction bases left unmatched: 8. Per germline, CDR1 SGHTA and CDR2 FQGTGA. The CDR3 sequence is CASSALQRGAQETQYF. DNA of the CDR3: TGTGCCAGCAGCGCCCTTCAGCGGGGGGCCCAAGAGACCCAGTACTTC.

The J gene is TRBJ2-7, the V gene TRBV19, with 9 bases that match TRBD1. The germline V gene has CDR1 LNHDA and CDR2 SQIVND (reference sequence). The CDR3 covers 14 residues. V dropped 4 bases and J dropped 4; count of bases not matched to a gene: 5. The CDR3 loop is CASSTPGQGYEQYF. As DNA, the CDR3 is TGTGCCAGTAGTACACCGGGACAGGGATACGAGCAGTACTTC.

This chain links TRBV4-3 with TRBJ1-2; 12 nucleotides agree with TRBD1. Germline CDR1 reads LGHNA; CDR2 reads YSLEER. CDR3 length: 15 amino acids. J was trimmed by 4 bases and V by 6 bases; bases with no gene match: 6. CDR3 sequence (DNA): TGCGCCAGCAGACCCGGGACAGGGGGCAGCTATGGCTACACCTTC. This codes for CASRPGTGGSYGYTF.

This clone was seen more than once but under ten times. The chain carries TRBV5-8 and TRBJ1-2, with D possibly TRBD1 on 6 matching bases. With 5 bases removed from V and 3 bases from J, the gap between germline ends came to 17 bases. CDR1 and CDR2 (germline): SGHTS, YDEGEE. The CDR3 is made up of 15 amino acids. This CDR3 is CASRGNRDEHYGYTF. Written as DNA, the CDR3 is TGTGCCAGCAGAGGGAACAGGGACGAGCACTATGGCTACACCTTC.

DNA of the CDR3: TGCGCCAGCAGCCCAGGGAACCCTTTCTATGGCTACACCTTC. Its translation is CASSPGNPFYGYTF. This chain connects TRBV4-1 to TRBJ1-2; weak D call: TRBD1 (5 bases). Germline CDR1 MGHRA, CDR2 YSYEKL. The CDR3 length is 14 residues. V lost 4 bases to trimming and J lost 4 bases, with 13 bases between them.